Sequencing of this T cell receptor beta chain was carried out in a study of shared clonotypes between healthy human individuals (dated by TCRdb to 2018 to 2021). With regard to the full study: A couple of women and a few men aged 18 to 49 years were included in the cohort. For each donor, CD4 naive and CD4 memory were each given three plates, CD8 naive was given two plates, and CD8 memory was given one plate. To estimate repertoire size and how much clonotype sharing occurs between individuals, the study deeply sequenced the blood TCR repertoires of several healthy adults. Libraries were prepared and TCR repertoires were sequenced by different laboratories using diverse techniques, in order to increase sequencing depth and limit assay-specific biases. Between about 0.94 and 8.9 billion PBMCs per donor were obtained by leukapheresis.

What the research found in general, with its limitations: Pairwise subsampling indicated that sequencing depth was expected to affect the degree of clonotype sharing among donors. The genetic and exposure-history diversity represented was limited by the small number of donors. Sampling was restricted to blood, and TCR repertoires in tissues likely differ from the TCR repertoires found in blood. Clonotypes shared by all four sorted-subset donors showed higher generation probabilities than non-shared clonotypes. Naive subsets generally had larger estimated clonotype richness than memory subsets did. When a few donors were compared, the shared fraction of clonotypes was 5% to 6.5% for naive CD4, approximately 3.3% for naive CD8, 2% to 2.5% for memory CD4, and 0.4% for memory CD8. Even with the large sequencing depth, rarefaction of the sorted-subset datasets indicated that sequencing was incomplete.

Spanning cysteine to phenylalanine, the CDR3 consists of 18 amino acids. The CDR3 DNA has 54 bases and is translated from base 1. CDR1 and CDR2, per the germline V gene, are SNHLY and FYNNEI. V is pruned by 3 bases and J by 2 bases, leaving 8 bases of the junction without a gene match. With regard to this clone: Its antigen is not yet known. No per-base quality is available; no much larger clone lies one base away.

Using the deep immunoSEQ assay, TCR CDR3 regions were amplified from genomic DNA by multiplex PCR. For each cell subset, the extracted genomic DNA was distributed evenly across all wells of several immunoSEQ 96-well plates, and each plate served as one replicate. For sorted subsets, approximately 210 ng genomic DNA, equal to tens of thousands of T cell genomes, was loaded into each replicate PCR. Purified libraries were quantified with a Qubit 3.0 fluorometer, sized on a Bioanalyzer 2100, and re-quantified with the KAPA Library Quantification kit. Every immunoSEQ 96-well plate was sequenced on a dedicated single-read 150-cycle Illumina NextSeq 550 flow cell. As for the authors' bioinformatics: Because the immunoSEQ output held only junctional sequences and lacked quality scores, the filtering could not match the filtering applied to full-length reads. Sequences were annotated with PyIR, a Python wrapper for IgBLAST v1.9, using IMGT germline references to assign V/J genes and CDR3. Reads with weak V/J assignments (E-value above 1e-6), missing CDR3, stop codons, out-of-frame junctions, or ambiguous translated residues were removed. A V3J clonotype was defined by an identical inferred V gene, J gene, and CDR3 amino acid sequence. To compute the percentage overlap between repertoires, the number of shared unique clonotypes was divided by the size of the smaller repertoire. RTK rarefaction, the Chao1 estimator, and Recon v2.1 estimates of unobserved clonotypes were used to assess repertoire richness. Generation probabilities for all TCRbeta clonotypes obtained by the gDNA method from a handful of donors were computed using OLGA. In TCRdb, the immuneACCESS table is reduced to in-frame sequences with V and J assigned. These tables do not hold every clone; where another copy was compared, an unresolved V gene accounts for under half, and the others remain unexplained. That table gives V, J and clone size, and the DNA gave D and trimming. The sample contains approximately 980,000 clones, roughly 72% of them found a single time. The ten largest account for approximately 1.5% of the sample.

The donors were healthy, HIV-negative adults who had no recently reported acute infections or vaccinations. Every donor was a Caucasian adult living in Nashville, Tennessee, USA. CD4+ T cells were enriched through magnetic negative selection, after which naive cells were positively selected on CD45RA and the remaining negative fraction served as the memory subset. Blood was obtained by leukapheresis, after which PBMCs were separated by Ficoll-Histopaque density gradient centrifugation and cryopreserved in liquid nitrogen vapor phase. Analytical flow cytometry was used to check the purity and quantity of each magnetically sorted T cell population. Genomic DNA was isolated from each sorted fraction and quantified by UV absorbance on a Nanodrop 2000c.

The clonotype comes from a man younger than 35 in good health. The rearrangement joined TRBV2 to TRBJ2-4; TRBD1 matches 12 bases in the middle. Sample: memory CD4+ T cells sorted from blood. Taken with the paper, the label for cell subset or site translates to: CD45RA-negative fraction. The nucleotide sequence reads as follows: TGTGCCAGCAGTGATTTAGGGGGACAGGGGGCTTCCAAAAACATTCAGTACTTC. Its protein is CASSDLGGQGASKNIQYF.